Presented here are 27 T cell receptor beta chains from one specimen sequenced in a study of T cell responses to AZD1222 COVID-19 vaccine. Repertoires were generated with immunoSEQ multiplex PCR, while TCRdb's copy carries only in-frame clones and drops some. The data hold 85,000 to 95,000 clones, with approximately 91% observed a single time. This material consisted of peripheral blood, taken 28 days after the second AZD1222 dose. These receptors all come from an adult who received the AZD1222 COVID-19 vaccine.

V gene TRBV27 combines with J gene TRBJ2-1, with D tentatively TRBD1 (6 bases). Germline V gene data show CDR1 as MNHEY and CDR2 as SMNVEV (reference sequence). The CDR3 sequence is 14 residues long. Trimming removed 6 bases at V and 0 bases at J, with 9 bases between. CDR3 nucleotides: TGTGCCAGCAGGACAGGTGGCTCCTACAATGAGCAGTTCTTC. As protein: CASRTGGSYNEQFF.

The V and J genes are TRBV18 and TRBJ1-2; 7 bases are a match to TRBD1. The J segment lost 2 bases and the V segment lost 3 bases, leaving 6 bases of the junction unmatched. There are 15 residues in the CDR3. Per germline, CDR1 KGHSH and CDR2 LQKENI. CDR3 in amino acids: CASSPRGQANYGYTF. Written as DNA, the CDR3 is TGTGCCAGCTCACCGCGCGGACAGGCCAACTATGGCTACACCTTC.

The chain links TRBV19 to TRBJ2-7; 9 bases agree with TRBD1. J lost 3 bases, V lost 3 bases, and 3 bases had no gene match. The germline V gene encodes CDR1 LNHDA and CDR2 SQIVND (reference sequence). The CDR3 is 14 residues long. The CDR3 reads CASSMGQGIYEQYF. The DNA of the CDR3 is TGTGCCAGTAGTATGGGACAGGGTATCTACGAGCAGTACTTC.

The rearrangement links TRBV5-1 to TRBJ1-5; no definite D call. Trimming took 0 bases from V and 4 from J, leaving 8 bases between them. The CDR3 loop spans 14 amino acids. CDR1 SGHRS and CDR2 YFSETQ come from the germline V gene. Here the CDR3 reads CASSLGSGNQPQHF. For the CDR3, the DNA is TGCGCCAGCAGCTTGGGGTCAGGAAATCAGCCCCAGCATTTT.

The chain is built from TRBV6-5 and TRBJ1-1, with a possible D match to TRBD1 (5 bases). The germline CDR1 and CDR2 sequences are MNHEY and SVGAGI. The CDR3 is made up of 15 amino acids. V was trimmed by 4 bases and J by 1 base, leaving 13 bases between them. CDR3 residues: CASSLSPGTNTEAFF. The CDR3 region has the DNA TGTGCCAGCAGTTTAAGTCCGGGGACGAACACTGAAGCTTTCTTT.

V is TRBV6-5 and J is TRBJ2-7; 7 bases map to TRBD1. The junction had 2 bases not matched to a gene; V was cut back by 4 bases and J by 2 bases. This CDR3 contains 13 residues. CDR1 is MNHEY and CDR2 is SVGAGI in the germline V gene. DNA for the CDR3: TGTGCCAGCAGTTCCCAGGGGGCCTACGAGCAGTACTTC. Encoded protein: CASSSQGAYEQYF.

J is TRBJ1-2 and V is TRBV2, with TRBD1 matching 8 bases. V trimming: 8 bases; J trimming: 2 bases; junction bases outside the gene matches: 7. The CDR3 runs to 14 residues. Germline V gene lookup returns CDR1 SNHLY and CDR2 FYNNEI. Written as DNA, the CDR3 is TGTGCCAGCTCTAGGACAGGGCACAACTATGGCTACACCTTC. Protein: CASSRTGHNYGYTF.

The chain joins TRBV7-2 to TRBJ1-2; D not resolved. Trimming took off 6 bases at V and 8 bases at J, with 19 bases between the two ends. This CDR3 is 14 amino acids long. The germline CDR1 and CDR2 sequences are SGHTA and FQGNSA. In DNA, the CDR3 is TGTGCCAGCAGTTCCAATCTGGGGAGCGGAGGCTACACCTTC. It specifies CASSSNLGSGGYTF.

The rearrangement links TRBV19 to TRBJ1-5, with D perhaps TRBD1 (6 bases). The CDR3 runs to 14 residues. The V and J ends lost 4 bases and 8 bases respectively, with 15 bases between them. Germline V gives CDR1 LNHDA, CDR2 SQIVND (reference sequence). CDR3 DNA: TGTGCCAGTAGTACACGGAGGGGGGGTGAGCCCCAGCATTTT. This encodes CASSTRRGGEPQHF.

The gene calls are TRBV12-3 or TRBV12-4 and TRBJ1-1; tentatively, D is TRBD1 (5 bases). V gave up 3 bases and J gave up 10 bases, with 15 bases separating them. There are 13 residues in the CDR3. CDR3 amino acids: CASSFFGGLRAFF. CDR3 nucleotides: TGTGCCAGCAGTTTTTTTGGGGGATTGCGAGCTTTCTTT.

The CDR3 region has the DNA TGTGCCAGCAGCCCAGGACTAGCGTCCAATGAGCAGTTCTTC. This sequence encodes CASSPGLASNEQFF. The chain uses TRBV7-9 and TRBJ2-1; 9 positions match TRBD2. The germline V gene encodes CDR1 SEHNR and CDR2 FQNEAQ (reference sequence). CDR3 length equals 14 residues. The trim removed 5 bases at V and 6 bases at J, leaving 5 bases unmatched.

The chain recombines TRBV7-6 with TRBJ1-2; 8 bases match TRBD1. Germline CDR1 and CDR2: SGHVS and FNYEAQ. J lost 2 bases, V lost 6 bases, and 8 bases had no gene match. The CDR3 is 15 residues long. The CDR3 reads CASSSWTGTNYGYTF. The CDR3 DNA is TGTGCCAGCAGTTCATGGACAGGGACGAACTATGGCTACACCTTC.

The chain combines TRBV28 with TRBJ2-3; D remains ambiguous. Trimming cost V 2 bases and J 2 bases, with 5 bases left between them. The germline CDR1 and CDR2 sequences are MDHEN and SYDVKM. The CDR3 has 13 residues. CDR3 residues: CASSLGYTDTQYF. The CDR3 region has the DNA TGTGCCAGCAGTTTAGGCTACACAGATACGCAGTATTTT. Filled out from reference TRBV28 and TRBJ2-3, the complete variable domain reads DVKVTQSSRYLVKRTGEKVFLECVQDMDHENMFWYRQDPGLGLRLIYFSYDVKMKEKGDIPEGYSVSREKKERFSLILESASTNQTSMYLCASSLGYTDTQYFGPGTRLTVL.

The chain joins TRBV9 to TRBJ1-1; 9 bases map to TRBD1. Germline values: CDR1 SGDLS, CDR2 YYNGEE. The V and J ends lost 1 base and 6 bases, in that order; junction bases with no gene match: 4. This CDR3 spans 14 amino acids. CDR3 in amino acids: CASSVKGTGPEAFF. CDR3 nucleotides: TGTGCCAGCAGCGTAAAGGGGACAGGGCCTGAAGCTTTCTTT.

The chain employs TRBV5-6 and TRBJ1-3; D perhaps matches TRBD1 (5 bases). This CDR3 region has 16 residues. Trimming cost V 0 bases and J 0 bases, with 10 bases left between them. The germline V gene has CDR1 SGHDT and CDR2 YYEEEE. The CDR3 loop is CASSLDQGRSGNTIYF. CDR3 coding DNA: TGTGCCAGCAGCTTGGATCAGGGCCGCTCTGGAAACACCATATATTTT.

The chain has TRBV29-1 and TRBJ1-1, with D maybe TRBD1 (6 bases). This CDR3 region has 13 residues. V lost 7 bases to trimming and J lost 1 base, with 13 bases between them. Germline CDR1 is SQVTM and CDR2 is ANQGSEA. The CDR3 reads CSGGRGGNTEAFF. The CDR3 region has the DNA TGCAGCGGGGGAAGAGGGGGGAACACTGAAGCTTTCTTT.

This clone was detected only once. The rearrangement uses TRBV30 and TRBJ1-1; unclear D gene. This CDR3 is built from 15 residues. Germline values: CDR1 GTSNPN, CDR2 SVGIG (reference sequence). The ends were cut back, 3 bases at V and 2 bases at J, with 16 bases in the middle. The CDR3 coding sequence is TGTGCCTGGAGGGGGAAAGGACTCCAAAACACTGAAGCTTTCTTT. This codes for CAWRGKGLQNTEAFF.

The rearrangement joins TRBV12-3 or TRBV12-4 to TRBJ2-6; no firm D call. The V end lost 7 bases, the J end lost 4 bases, and 8 bases lay between the germline ends. CDR3 length: 13 amino acids. CDR3 nucleotide sequence: TGTGCCAGCACCTTTGGAGGGGCCAACGTCCTGACTTTC. It encodes CASTFGGANVLTF.

The chain is built from TRBV9 and TRBJ2-1; D gene uncertain. V lost 0 bases to trimming and J lost 5 bases, with 9 bases between them. Germline V gene sequence: CDR1 SGDLS, CDR2 YYNGEE. This CDR3 comprises 14 residues. The CDR3 protein is CASSVAPSNNEQFF. DNA of the CDR3: TGTGCCAGCAGCGTAGCTCCCTCAAACAATGAGCAGTTCTTC.

The chain carries TRBV7-2 and TRBJ2-3; D perhaps matches TRBD2 (6 bases). Trimming pared 5 bases from V and 0 bases from J, leaving 18 bases between. Germline V CDR1 and CDR2: SGHTA, FQGNSA. This CDR3 is built from 17 residues. CDR3 residues: CASSPQVTGVSTDTQYF. The CDR3 region has the DNA TGTGCCAGCAGCCCCCAAGTTACGGGGGTGAGCACAGATACGCAGTATTTT.

This clone has a single count. One end of the junction is discordant with germline, which a read error may explain. CDR3 DNA sequence: TGCGCCAGTAGGGATCGAGCCACCAACACTGAAGCTTTCTTT. It codes for CASRDRATNTEAFF. The chain links TRBV19 to TRBJ1-1; D is uncertain. CDR3 size: 14 residues. Germline lookup yields CDR1 LNHDA and CDR2 SQIVND (reference sequence). The full variable domain, with the rest looked up from reference TRBV19 and TRBJ1-1, is DGGITQSPKYLFRKEGQNVTLSCEQNLNHDAMYWYRQDPGQGLRLIYYSQIVNDFQKGDIAEGYSVSREKKESFPLTVTSAQKNPTAFYLCASRDRATNTEAFFGQGTRLTVV.

V usage is TRBV5-1 and J usage is TRBJ2-1; possible D gene TRBD1, 5 bases. V was clipped by 2 bases and J by 8 bases, with 8 bases between them. Germline assignment: CDR1 SGHRS and CDR2 YFSETQ. There are 12 residues in the CDR3. The CDR3 loop is CASSFQGYEQFF. DNA of the CDR3: TGCGCCAGCAGCTTTCAGGGCTATGAGCAGTTCTTC.

The rearrangement links TRBV7-2 to TRBJ2-1; 7 nucleotides line up with TRBD1. The V segment lost 8 bases and the J segment 3 bases; nucleotides outside the gene matches: 7. The CDR3 runs 14 residues. In germline, CDR1 is SGHTA, CDR2 FQGNSA. The CDR3 is CASRQTGNYNEQFF. CDR3 nucleotides: TGTGCCAGCCGACAGACAGGGAACTACAATGAGCAGTTCTTC.

This sequence joins TRBV7-9 and TRBJ1-1; possible D gene TRBD1, 5 bases. CDR1 SEHNR and CDR2 FQNEAQ come from the germline V gene (reference sequence). Trimming took 3 bases from V and 1 from J, leaving 18 bases between them. CDR3 size: 17 residues. Written as DNA, the CDR3 is TGTGCCAGCAGCTTTCTATATGGGGCGGCAGGGAACACTGAAGCTTTCTTT. Translating gives CASSFLYGAAGNTEAFF. Using reference TRBV7-9 and TRBJ1-1 for the parts outside the CDR3, the full variable domain is DTGVSQNPRHKITKRGQNVTFRCDPISEHNRLYWYRQTLGQGPEFLTYFQNEAQLEKSRLLSDRFSAERPKGSFSTLEIQRTEQGDSAMYLCASSFLYGAAGNTEAFFGQGTRLTVV.

V usage is TRBV30 and J usage is TRBJ1-2; D is unclear. Trimming stripped 2 bases from V and 2 bases from J, with 3 bases between. The V gene's germline CDR1 is GTSNPN and CDR2 SVGIG (reference sequence). This CDR3 is 11 amino acids long. The CDR3 is CAWSPNYGYTF. The DNA for the CDR3 is TGTGCCTGGAGTCCGAACTATGGCTACACCTTC.

The chain has TRBV11-3 and TRBJ2-5; a possible D gene is TRBD2 (5 bases). The CDR3 is made up of 13 amino acids. Trimming stripped 5 bases from V and 3 bases from J, with 10 bases between. Germline-derived CDR1 and CDR2 are SGHNT and YENEEA. CDR3 nucleotides: TGTGCCAGCAGCCTCGGGATCGAAGAGACCCAGTACTTC. Protein: CASSLGIEETQYF.

The CDR3 spells CASSLSARAGNEQFF. The CDR3 nucleotides are TGTGCCAGCAGTTTATCGGCTAGGGCGGGCAATGAGCAGTTCTTC. The genes are TRBV27 and TRBJ2-1; possible D gene TRBD2, 5 bases. The CDR3 runs 15 residues. Germline CDR1 reads MNHEY; CDR2 reads SMNVEV (reference sequence). Deletions cut 0 bases from V and 6 bases from J, with 12 bases between.